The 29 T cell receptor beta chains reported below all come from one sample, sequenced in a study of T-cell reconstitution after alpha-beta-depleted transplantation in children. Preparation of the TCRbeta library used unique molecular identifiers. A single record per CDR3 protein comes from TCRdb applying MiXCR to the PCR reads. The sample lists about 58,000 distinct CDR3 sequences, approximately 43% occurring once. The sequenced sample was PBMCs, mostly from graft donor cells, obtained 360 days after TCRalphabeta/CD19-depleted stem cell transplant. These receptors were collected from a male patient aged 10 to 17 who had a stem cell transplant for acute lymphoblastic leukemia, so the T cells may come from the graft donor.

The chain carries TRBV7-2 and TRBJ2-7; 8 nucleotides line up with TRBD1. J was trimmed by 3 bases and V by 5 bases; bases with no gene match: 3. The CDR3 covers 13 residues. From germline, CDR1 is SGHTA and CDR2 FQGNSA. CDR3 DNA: TGTGCCAGCAGCCCGGACAGGGTCTACGAGCAGTACTTC. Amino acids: CASSPDRVYEQYF. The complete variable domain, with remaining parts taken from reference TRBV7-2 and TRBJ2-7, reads GAGVSQSPSNKVTEKGKDVELRCDPISGHTALYWYRQSLGQGLEFLIYFQGNSAPDKSGLPSDRFSAERTGGSVSTLTIQRTQQEDSAVYLCASSPDRVYEQYFGPGTRLTVT.

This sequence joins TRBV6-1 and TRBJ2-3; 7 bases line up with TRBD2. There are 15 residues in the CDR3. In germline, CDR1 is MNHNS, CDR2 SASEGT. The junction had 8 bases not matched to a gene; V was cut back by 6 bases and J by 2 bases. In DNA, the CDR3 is TGTGCCAGCAGCCTACTAGCGATGAACACAGATACGCAGTATTTT. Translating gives CASSLLAMNTDTQYF.

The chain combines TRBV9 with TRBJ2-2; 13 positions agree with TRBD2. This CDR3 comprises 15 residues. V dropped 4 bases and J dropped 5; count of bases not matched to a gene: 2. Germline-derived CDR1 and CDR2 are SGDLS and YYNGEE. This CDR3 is CASSPGLAGTGELFF. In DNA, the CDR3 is TGTGCCAGCAGCCCGGGACTAGCGGGAACCGGGGAGCTGTTTTTT.

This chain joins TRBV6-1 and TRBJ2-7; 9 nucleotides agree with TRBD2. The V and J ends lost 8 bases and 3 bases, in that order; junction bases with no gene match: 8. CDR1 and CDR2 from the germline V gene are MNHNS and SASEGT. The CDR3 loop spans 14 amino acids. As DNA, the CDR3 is TGTGCCAGCTCTTCAATAGCGGGGGACTACGAGCAGTACTTC. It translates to CASSSIAGDYEQYF.

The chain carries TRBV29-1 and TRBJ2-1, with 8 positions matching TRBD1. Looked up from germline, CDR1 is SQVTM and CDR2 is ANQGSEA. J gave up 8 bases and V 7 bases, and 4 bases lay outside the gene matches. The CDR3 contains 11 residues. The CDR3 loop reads CSAGQGYEQFF. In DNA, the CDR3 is TGCAGCGCAGGACAGGGCTATGAGCAGTTCTTC.

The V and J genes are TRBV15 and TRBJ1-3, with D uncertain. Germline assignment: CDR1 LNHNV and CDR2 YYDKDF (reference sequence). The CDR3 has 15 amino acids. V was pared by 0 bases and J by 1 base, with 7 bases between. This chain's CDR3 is CATSRDGGSGNTIYF. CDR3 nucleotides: TGTGCCACCAGCAGAGACGGAGGATCTGGAAACACCATATATTTT.

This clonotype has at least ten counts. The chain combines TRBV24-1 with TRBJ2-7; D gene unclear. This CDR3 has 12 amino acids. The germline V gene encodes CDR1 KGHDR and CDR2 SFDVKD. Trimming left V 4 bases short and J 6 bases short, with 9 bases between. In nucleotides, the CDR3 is TGTGCCACCAGTGACTCAGGTTCCGAGCAGTACTTC. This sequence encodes CATSDSGSEQYF.

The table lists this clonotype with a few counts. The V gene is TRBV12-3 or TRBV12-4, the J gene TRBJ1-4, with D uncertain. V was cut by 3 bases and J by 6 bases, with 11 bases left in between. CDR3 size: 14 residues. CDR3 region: CASSFRQVDEKLFF. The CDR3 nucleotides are TGTGCCAGCAGTTTCCGGCAAGTAGATGAAAAACTGTTTTTT.

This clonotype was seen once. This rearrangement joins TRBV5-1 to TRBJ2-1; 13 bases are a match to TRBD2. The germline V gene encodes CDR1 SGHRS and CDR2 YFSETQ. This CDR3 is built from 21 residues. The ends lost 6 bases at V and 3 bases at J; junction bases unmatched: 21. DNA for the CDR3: TGCGCCAGCACCCTCAACCCCGAACTAGCGGGAGGGGGGACCCACTACAATGAGCAGTTCTTC. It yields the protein CASTLNPELAGGGTHYNEQFF.

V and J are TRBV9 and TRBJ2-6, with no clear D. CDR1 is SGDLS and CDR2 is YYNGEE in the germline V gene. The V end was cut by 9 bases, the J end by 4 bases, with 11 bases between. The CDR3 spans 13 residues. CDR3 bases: TGTGCCACCACACGCCCCGGGGCCAACGTCCTGACTTTC. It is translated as CATTRPGANVLTF.

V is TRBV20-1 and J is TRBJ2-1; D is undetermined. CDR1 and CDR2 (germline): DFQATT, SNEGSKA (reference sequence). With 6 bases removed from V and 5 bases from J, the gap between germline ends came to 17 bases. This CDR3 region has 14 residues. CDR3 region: CSAKAPSVNNEQFF. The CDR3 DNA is TGCAGTGCCAAAGCCCCGTCGGTTAACAATGAGCAGTTCTTC.

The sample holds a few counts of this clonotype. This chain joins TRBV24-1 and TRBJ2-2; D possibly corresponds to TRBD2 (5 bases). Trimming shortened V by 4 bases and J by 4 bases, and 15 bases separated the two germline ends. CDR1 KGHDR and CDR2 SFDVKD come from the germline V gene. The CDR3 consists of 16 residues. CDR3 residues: CATSDPGGLGTGELFF. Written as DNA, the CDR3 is TGTGCCACCAGTGACCCTGGAGGCCTCGGCACCGGGGAGCTGTTTTTT.

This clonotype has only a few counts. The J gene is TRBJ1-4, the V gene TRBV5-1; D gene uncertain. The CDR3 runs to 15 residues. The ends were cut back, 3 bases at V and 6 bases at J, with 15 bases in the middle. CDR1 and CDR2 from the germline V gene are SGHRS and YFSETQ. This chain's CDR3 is CASSSTEFSDEKLFF. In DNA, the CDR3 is TGCGCCAGCAGCTCCACCGAGTTCTCGGATGAAAAACTGTTTTTT.

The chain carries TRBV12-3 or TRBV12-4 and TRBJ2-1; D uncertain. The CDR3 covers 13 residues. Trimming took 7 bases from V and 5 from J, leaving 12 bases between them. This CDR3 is CASNGQLNNEQFF. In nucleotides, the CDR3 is TGTGCCAGCAACGGGCAGTTGAACAATGAGCAGTTCTTC.

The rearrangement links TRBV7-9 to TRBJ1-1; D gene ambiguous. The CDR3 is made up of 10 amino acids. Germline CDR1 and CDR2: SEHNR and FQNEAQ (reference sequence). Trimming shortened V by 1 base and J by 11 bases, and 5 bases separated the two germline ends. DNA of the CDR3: TGTGCCAGCAGCTTAGTGTCGGCTTTCTTT. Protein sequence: CASSLVSAFF.

The CDR3 spells CSVPGPDFVETQYF. CDR3 DNA: TGCAGCGTCCCCGGACCGGACTTCGTCGAGACCCAGTACTTC. The rearrangement joins TRBV29-1 to TRBJ2-5; possibly TRBD2 for D (5 bases). Germline V CDR1 and CDR2: SQVTM, ANQGSEA. V was shortened by 6 bases and J by 5 bases, with 19 bases between the two germline ends. This CDR3 has 14 residues.

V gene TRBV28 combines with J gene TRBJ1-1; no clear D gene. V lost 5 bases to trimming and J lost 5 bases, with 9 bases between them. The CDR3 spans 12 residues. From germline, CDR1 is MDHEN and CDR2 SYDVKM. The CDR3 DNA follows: TGTGCCAGCAGTCCCCAGCTGACTGAAGCTTTCTTT. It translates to CASSPQLTEAFF.

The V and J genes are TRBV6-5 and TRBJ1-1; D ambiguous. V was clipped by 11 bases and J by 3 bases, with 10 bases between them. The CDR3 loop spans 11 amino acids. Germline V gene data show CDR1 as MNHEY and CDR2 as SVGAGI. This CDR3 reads CASFRDTEAFF. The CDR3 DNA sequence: TGTGCCTCCTTTCGGGACACTGAAGCTTTCTTT.

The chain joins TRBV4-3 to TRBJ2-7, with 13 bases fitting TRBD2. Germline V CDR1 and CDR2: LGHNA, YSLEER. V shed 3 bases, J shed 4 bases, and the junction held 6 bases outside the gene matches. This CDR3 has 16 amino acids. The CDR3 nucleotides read TGCGCCAGCAGCCATCTGGGACTAGCGGGGCCGTACGAGCAGTACTTC. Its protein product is CASSHLGLAGPYEQYF.

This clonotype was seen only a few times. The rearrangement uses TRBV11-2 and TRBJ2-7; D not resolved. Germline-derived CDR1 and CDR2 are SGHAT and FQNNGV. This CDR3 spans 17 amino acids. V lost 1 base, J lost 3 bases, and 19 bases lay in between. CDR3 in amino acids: CASSLVGGPGFLYEQYF. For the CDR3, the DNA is TGTGCCAGCAGCTTAGTAGGTGGGCCAGGTTTCCTCTACGAGCAGTACTTC.

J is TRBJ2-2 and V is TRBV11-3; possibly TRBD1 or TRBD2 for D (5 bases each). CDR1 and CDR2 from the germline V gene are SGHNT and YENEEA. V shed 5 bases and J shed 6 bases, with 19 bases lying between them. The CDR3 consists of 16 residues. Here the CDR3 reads CASSPKGDMRAGELFF. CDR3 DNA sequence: TGTGCCAGCAGCCCAAAAGGGGATATGAGGGCCGGGGAGCTGTTTTTT.

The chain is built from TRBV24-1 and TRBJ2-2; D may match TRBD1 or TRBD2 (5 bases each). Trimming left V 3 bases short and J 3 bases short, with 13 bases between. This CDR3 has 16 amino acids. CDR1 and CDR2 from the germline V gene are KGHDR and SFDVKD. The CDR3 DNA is TGTGCCACCAGTGATCTCCGGGACGGCTACACCGGGGAGCTGTTTTTT. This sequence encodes CATSDLRDGYTGELFF.

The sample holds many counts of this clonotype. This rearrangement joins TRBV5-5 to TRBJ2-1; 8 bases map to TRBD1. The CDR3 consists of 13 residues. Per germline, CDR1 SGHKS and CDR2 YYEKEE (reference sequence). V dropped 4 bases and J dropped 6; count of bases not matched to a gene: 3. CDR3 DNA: TGTGCCAGCAGCGGGACAGGTGCCAATGAGCAGTTCTTC. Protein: CASSGTGANEQFF.

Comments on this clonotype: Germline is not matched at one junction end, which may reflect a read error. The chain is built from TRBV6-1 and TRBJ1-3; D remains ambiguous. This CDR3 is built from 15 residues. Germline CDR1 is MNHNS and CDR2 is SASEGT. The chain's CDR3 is CASRISILSGNIIYF. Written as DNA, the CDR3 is TGTGCCAGCAGGATATCGATACTCTCTGGAAACATCATATATTTT.

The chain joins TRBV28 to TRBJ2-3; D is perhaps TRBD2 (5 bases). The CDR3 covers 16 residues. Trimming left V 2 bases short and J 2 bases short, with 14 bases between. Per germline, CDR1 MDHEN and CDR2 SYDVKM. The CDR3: CASSLSIQRYTDTQYF. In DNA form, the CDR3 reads TGTGCCAGCAGTTTAAGTATCCAGCGGTACACAGATACGCAGTATTTT.

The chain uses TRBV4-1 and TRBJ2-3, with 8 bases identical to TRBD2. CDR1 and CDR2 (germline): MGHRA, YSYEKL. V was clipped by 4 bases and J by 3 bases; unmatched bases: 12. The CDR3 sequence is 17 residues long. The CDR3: CASSLTSPLAGTDTQYF. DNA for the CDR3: TGCGCCAGCAGCCTGACGAGCCCGCTAGCGGGTACAGATACGCAGTATTTT.

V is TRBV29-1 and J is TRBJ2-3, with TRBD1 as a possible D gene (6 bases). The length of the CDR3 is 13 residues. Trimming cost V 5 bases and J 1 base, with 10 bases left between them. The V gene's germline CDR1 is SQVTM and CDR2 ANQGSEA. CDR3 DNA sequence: TGCAGCGTTACAGGGTCTCGCACAGATACGCAGTATTTT. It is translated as CSVTGSRTDTQYF.

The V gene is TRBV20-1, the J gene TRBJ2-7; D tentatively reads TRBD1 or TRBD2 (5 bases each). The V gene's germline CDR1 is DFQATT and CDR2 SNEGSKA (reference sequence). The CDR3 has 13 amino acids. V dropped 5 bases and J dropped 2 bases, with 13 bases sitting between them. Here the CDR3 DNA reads TGCAGTGCTCTACGGGACGGCACCTACGAGCAGTACTTC. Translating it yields CSALRDGTYEQYF.

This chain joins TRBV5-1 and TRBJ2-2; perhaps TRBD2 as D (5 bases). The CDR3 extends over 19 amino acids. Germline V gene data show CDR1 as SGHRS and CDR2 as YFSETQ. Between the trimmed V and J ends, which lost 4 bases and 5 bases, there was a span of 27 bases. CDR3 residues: CASSLGWTLAGERTGELFF. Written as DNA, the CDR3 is TGCGCCAGCAGCCTTGGTTGGACCCTAGCCGGAGAGCGTACCGGGGAGCTGTTTTTT.